Below, 4 T cell receptor beta chains from the same sample are listed, as sequenced in a study of human T cells and chemical hapten exposure. As for time point: patch test 2, 6 weeks after DPC sensitization. Treatment defined: therapeutic diphenylcyclopropenone sensitization with weekly scalp DPC. TCRdb re-analysed the RACE reads in MiXCR, keeping a single row per CDR3 protein. Among approximately 69,000 distinct CDR3 sequences, approximately 10% were seen once, and the ten largest hold around 7%. The specimen was whole blood, collected in connection with sensitization to the hapten diphenylcyclopropenone (DPC). The receptors were gathered from a woman aged 45-59 years with alopecia areata. Some clones in this sample may be carry-over from other donors' samples.

This clonotype was seen at least ten times. V usage is TRBV28 and J usage is TRBJ2-7; unclear D gene. Trimming stripped 1 base from V and 4 bases from J, with 11 bases between. This CDR3 spans 14 amino acids. Germline V lookup: CDR1 MDHEN, CDR2 SYDVKM. The CDR3 loop reads CASSLSQILYEQYF. CDR3 coding DNA: TGTGCCAGCAGTTTATCCCAAATCCTTTACGAGCAGTACTTC.

This clonotype turned up a few times. This rearrangement joins TRBV10-2 to TRBJ2-5; TRBD2 matches 12 bases. Germline lookup yields CDR1 WSHSY and CDR2 SAAADI. This CDR3 has 16 residues. V trimming: 4 bases; J trimming: 5 bases; junction bases outside the gene matches: 8. CDR3 loop: CASSGHWTSGIETQYF. CDR3 bases: TGCGCCAGCAGTGGCCATTGGACTAGCGGGATCGAGACCCAGTACTTC.

This clonotype appeared a few times. CDR3 sequence: CSAQKIARRQDPSNTIYF. The CDR3 DNA is TGCAGTGCTCAAAAAATCGCCCGCCGACAAGACCCCTCAAACACCATATATTTT. This chain joins TRBV20-1 and TRBJ1-3; D call uncertain. Trimming stripped 5 bases from V and 6 bases from J, with 29 bases between. Looked up from germline, CDR1 is DFQATT and CDR2 is SNEGSKA (reference sequence). The CDR3 runs to 18 residues.

This clonotype was found a few times. The J gene is TRBJ1-1, the V gene TRBV6-2 or TRBV6-3; TRBD1 is a possible D gene (6 bases). The CDR3 is 13 residues long. The V end was cut by 7 bases, the J end by 4 bases, with 13 bases between. The germline gives CDR1 MNHEY, CDR2 SVGEGT. The CDR3 DNA is TGTGCCAGCAAGAAAGGGGGTTTCACTGAAGCTTTCTTT. This gives the protein CASKKGGFTEAFF.